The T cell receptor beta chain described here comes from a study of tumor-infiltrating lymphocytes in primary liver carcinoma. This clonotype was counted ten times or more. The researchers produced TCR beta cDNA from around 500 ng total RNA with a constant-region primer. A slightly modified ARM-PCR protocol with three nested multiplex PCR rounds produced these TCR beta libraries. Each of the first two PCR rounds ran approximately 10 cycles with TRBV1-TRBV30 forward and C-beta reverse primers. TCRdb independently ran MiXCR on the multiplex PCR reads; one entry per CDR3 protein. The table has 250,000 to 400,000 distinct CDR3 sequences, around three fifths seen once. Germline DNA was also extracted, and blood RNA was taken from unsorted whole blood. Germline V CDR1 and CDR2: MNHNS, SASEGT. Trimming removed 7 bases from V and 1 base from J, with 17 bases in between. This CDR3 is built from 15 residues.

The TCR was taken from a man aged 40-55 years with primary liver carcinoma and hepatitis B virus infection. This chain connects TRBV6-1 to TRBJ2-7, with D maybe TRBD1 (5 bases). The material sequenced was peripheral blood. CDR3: CASMGPSTASYEQYF. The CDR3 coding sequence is TGTGCCAGCATGGGGCCTTCGACAGCTTCCTACGAGCAGTACTTC.